What follows is one T cell receptor beta chain and its context. Given a much more abundant clone one base away, this may be a read error. Sample donors were healthy Caucasian individuals that came from Russia, aged 6 to 90. This entry comes from a study of blood T cells in healthy people across ages. The authors ran a second PCR of roughly 6 to 11 cycles using a sample-barcoded 5' primer and a J-beta primer mix. Every molecule of cDNA carried a tag from a template-switch adaptor with 12 random nucleotides. At least 2.5 million CDR3-containing paired-end reads were obtained per sample. TCRdb recomputed calls from the 5' RACE reads with MiXCR, one row per CDR3 protein. The sample lists 550,000 to 650,000 distinct CDR3 sequences, approximately 30% occurring once. Germline V lookup: CDR1 SGHDT, CDR2 YYEEEE. V dropped 0 bases and J dropped 10 bases, with 17 bases sitting between them. The CDR3 contains 15 residues.

Sample: blood. The chain joins TRBV5-6 to TRBJ2-1; D perhaps matches TRBD1 (5 bases). This clonotype was obtained from a woman older than 75 in good health. CDR3 amino acids: CASSLGGRAPYEQFF. The CDR3 DNA sequence: TGTGCCAGCAGCTTGGGCGGCAGGGCCCCCTACGAGCAGTTCTTC.